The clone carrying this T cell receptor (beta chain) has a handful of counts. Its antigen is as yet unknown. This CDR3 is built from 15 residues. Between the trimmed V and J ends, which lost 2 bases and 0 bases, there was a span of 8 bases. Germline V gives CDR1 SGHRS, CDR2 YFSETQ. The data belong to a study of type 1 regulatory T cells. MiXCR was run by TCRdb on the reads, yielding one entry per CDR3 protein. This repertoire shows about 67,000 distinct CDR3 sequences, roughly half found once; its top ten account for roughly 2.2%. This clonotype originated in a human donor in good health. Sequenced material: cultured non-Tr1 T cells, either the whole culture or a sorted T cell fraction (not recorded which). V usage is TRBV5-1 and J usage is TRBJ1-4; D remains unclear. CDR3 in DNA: TGCGCCAGCAGCTTTGAGGTGGCAACTAATGAAAAACTGTTTTTT. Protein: CASSFEVATNEKLFF. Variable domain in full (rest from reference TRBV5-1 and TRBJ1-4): KAGVTQTPRYLIKTRGQQVTLSCSPISGHRSVSWYQQTPGQGLQFLFEYFSETQRNKGNFPGRFSGRQFSNSRSEMNVSTLELGDSALYLCASSFEVATNEKLFFGSGTQLSVL.